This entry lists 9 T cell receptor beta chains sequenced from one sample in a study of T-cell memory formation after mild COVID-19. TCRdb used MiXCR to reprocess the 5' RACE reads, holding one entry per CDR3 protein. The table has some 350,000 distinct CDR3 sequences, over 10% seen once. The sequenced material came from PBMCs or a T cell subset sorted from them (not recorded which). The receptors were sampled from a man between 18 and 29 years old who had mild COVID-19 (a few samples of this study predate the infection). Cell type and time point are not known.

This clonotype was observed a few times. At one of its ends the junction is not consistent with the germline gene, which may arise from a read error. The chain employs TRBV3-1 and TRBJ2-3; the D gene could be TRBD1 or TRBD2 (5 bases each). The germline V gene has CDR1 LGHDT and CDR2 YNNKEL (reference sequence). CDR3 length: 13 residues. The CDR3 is CASSQDPWTGTYF. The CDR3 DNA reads TGTGCCAGCAGCCAAGACCCATGGACTGGGACCTATTTC.

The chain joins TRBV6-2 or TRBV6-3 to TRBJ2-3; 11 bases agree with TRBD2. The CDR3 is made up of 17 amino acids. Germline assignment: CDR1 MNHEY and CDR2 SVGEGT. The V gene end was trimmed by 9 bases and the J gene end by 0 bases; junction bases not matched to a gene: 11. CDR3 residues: CASYSLAGGASTDTQYF. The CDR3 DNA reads TGTGCCAGTTACAGCCTAGCGGGGGGCGCCAGCACAGATACGCAGTATTTT.

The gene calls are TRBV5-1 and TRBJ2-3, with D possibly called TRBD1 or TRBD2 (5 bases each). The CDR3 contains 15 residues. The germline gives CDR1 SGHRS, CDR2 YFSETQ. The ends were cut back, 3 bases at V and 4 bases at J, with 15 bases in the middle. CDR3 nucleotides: TGCGCCAGCAGCTATTGGGGGAGCGGCGCAGATACGCAGTATTTT. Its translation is CASSYWGSGADTQYF.

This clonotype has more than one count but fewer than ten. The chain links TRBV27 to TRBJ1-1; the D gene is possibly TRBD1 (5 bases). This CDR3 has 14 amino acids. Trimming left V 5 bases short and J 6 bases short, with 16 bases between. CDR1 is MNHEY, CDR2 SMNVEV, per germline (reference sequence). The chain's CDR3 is CASSPLVGTSEAFF. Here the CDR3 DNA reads TGTGCCAGCAGTCCCCTCGTGGGGACGTCTGAAGCTTTCTTT.

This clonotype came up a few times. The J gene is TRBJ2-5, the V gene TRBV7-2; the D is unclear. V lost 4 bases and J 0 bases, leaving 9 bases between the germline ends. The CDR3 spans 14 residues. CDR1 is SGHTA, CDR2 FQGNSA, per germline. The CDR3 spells CASSSDRYQETQYF. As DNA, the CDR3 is TGTGCCAGCAGCTCCGACCGGTACCAAGAGACCCAGTACTTC.

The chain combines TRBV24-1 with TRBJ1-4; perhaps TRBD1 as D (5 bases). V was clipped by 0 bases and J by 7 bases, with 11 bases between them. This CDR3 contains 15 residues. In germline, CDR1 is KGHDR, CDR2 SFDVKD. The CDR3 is CATSDLGGKLEKLFF. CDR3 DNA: TGTGCCACCAGTGATTTGGGGGGGAAACTTGAAAAACTGTTTTTT.

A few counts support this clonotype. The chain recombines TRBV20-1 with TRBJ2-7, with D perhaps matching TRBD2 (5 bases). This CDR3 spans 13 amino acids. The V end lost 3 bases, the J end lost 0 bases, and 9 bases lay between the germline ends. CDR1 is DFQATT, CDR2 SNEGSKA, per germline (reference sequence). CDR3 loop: CSARKADSYEQYV. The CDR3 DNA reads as TGCAGTGCTAGGAAAGCGGACTCCTACGAGCAGTACGTC.

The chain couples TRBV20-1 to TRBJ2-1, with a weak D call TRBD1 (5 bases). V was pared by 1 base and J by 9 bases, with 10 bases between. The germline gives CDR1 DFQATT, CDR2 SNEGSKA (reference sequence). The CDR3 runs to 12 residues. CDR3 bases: TGCAGTGCTAGAGTTTTCCAGGGTGAGCAGTTCTTC. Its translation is CSARVFQGEQFF.

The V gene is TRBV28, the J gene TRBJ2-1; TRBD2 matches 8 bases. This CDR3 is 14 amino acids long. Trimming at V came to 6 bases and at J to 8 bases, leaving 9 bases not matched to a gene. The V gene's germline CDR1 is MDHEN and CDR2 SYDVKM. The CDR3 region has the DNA TGTGCCAGCAGCCCCGCGGGGGGCGTTTATGAGCAGTTCTTC. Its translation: CASSPAGGVYEQFF.